The 10 T cell receptor beta chains below all came from one sample that was sequenced in a study of cytomegalovirus exposure and HLA in healthy donors. The PCR employed 60 Vbeta primers together with 13 Jbeta primers. The assay was immunoSEQ multiplex PCR, and TCRdb's table has in-frame clones only and misses some. The sample consists of tens of thousands of clones, 67% of them appearing once. Sequenced material: PBMCs. The source of these receptors is a man younger than 45 in good health and CMV-seronegative.

The chain carries TRBV6-5 and TRBJ1-1; a possible D gene is TRBD1 (6 bases). The CDR3 consists of 15 residues. From germline, CDR1 is MNHEY and CDR2 SVGAGI. V gave up 6 bases and J gave up 4 bases, with 18 bases separating them. CDR3 in DNA: TGTGCCAGCAGCCTATGGACAGAAAGGGGCACTGAAGCTTTCTTT. It is translated as CASSLWTERGTEAFF.

The rearrangement joins TRBV6-5 to TRBJ1-2, with D possibly being TRBD1 (5 bases). The V gene's germline CDR1 is MNHEY and CDR2 SVGAGI. The ends were cut back, 0 bases at V and 8 bases at J, with 16 bases in the middle. This CDR3 region has 15 residues. In nucleotides, the CDR3 is TGTGCCAGCAGTTACTCAAGACCAGGGATTCAAGGCTACACCTTC. Translated, it gives CASSYSRPGIQGYTF.

The sample holds a few counts of this clone. This chain uses TRBV19 with TRBJ2-7; D is possibly TRBD2 (5 bases). Trimming cost V 6 bases and J 5 bases, with 17 bases left between them. The CDR3 has 14 amino acids. From germline, CDR1 is LNHDA and CDR2 SQIVND (reference sequence). The CDR3 region has the DNA TGTGCCAGTAGCCTGGGCGGAGGTTGGGACGAGCAGTACTTC. Translated, it gives CASSLGGGWDEQYF. Variable domain in full (rest from reference TRBV19 and TRBJ2-7): DGGITQSPKYLFRKEGQNVTLSCEQNLNHDAMYWYRQDPGQGLRLIYYSQIVNDFQKGDIAEGYSVSREKKESFPLTVTSAQKNPTAFYLCASSLGGGWDEQYFGPGTRLTVT.

The V call is TRBV4-1, the J call TRBJ2-7, with TRBD1 as a possible D gene (5 bases). CDR1 and CDR2 from the germline V gene are MGHRA and YSYEKL. The V end lost 2 bases, the J end lost 0 bases, and 8 bases lay between the germline ends. The CDR3 spans 14 residues. CDR3 bases: TGCGCCAGCAGCCAATATCAGGGCTCCTACGAGCAGTACTTC. Residues: CASSQYQGSYEQYF.

The rearrangement joins TRBV27 to TRBJ2-7; 8 bases match TRBD2. This CDR3 region has 14 residues. The V gene end was trimmed by 5 bases and the J gene end by 0 bases; junction bases not matched to a gene: 3. The germline V gene encodes CDR1 MNHEY and CDR2 SMNVEV (reference sequence). CDR3 region: CASSRLASSYEQYF. The CDR3 DNA is TGTGCCAGCAGTCGACTAGCGAGCTCCTACGAGCAGTACTTC.

The chain has TRBV30 and TRBJ2-7, with D possibly being TRBD1 (6 bases). CDR1 GTSNPN and CDR2 SVGIG come from the germline V gene (reference sequence). The CDR3 consists of 13 residues. The CDR3 protein is CAIQGPPSYEQYF. For the CDR3, the DNA is TGTGCAATTCAGGGGCCACCCTCCTACGAGCAGTACTTC. Variable domain in full (rest from reference TRBV30 and TRBJ2-7): SQTIHQWPATLVQPVGSPLSLECTVEGTSNPNLYWYRQAAGRGLQLLFYSVGIGQISSEVPQNLSASRPQDRQFILSSKKLLLSDSGFYLCAIQGPPSYEQYFGPGTRLTVT.

This chain links TRBV7-2 with TRBJ2-2; D uncertain. This CDR3 contains 15 residues. CDR1 and CDR2 from the germline V gene are SGHTA and FQGNSA. The V end was cut by 8 bases, the J end by 1 base, with 14 bases between. DNA of the CDR3: TGTGCCAGCGCCCCGCAAAGTAGGAACACCGGGGAGCTGTTTTTT. Its protein product is CASAPQSRNTGELFF. Using reference TRBV7-2 and TRBJ2-2 for the parts outside the CDR3, the full variable domain is GAGVSQSPSNKVTEKGKDVELRCDPISGHTALYWYRQSLGQGLEFLIYFQGNSAPDKSGLPSDRFSAERTGGSVSTLTIQRTQQEDSAVYLCASAPQSRNTGELFFGEGSRLTVL.

The rearrangement links TRBV27 to TRBJ2-7, with a tentative D call TRBD2 (6 bases). This CDR3 comprises 13 residues. Germline V gene lookup returns CDR1 MNHEY and CDR2 SMNVEV (reference sequence). V shed 3 bases and J shed 4 bases, with 10 bases lying between them. This CDR3 is CASSLDSGYEQYF. In nucleotides, the CDR3 is TGTGCCAGCAGTTTGGATAGCGGATACGAGCAGTACTTC.

The chain combines TRBV18 with TRBJ2-1; D possibly corresponds to TRBD1 (6 bases). The CDR3 contains 13 residues. V was pared by 8 bases and J by 6 bases, with 14 bases between. The germline V gene encodes CDR1 KGHSH and CDR2 LQKENI. The CDR3 loop reads CASRGHGINEQFF. In DNA form, the CDR3 reads TGTGCCAGCCGGGGACATGGAATCAATGAGCAGTTCTTC.

The gene calls are TRBV5-1 and TRBJ1-2; D may be TRBD1 (5 bases). The V end was cut by 0 bases, the J end by 4 bases, with 13 bases between. CDR3 length: 15 residues. CDR1 SGHRS and CDR2 YFSETQ come from the germline V gene. Here the CDR3 DNA reads TGCGCCAGCAGCTTGGATAGGAGACAGAGCTATGGCTACACCTTC. This gives the protein CASSLDRRQSYGYTF.